Listed below are T cell receptor beta chains from one sample, sequenced in a study of shared clonotypes between healthy human individuals. Using immunoSEQ multiplex PCR, the repertoire was profiled, and TCRdb retains in-frame clones only, with some absent. The sample holds some 2,500,000 clones, roughly 93% seen once. Input material: naive CD4+ T cells from PBMCs. All receptors derive from a man younger than 35 in good health. Some clones in this sample may be carry-over from other donors' samples. Both conserved end residues are part of each CDR3. A D gene is named only where the DNA matches it firmly. Clone size is shown for a subset of rows, as once, few, many or a class of expanded clone.

cdr3_nt: TGTGCCAGCAGCTTGGGGACAGGAGAAGAGACCCAGTACTTC
cdr3_aa: CASSLGTGEETQYF
d_call: TRBD1
clone_size: -
j_call: TRBJ2-5
v_call: TRBV7-6
cdr3_length: 14

cdr3_nt: TGTGCCAGCAGTTTAGAAAAGTCGGTGGGCCAGCTCGAGCAGTTCTTC
cdr3_aa: CASSLEKSVGQLEQFF
d_call: -
clone_size: once
j_call: TRBJ2-1
v_call: TRBV28
cdr3_length: 16

cdr3_nt: TGTGCCAGCAGTTCCACTACGGGACAGGGGAACAACGAGCAGTACTTC
cdr3_aa: CASSSTTGQGNNEQYF
d_call: TRBD1
clone_size: -
j_call: TRBJ2-7
v_call: TRBV27
cdr3_length: 16

cdr3_nt: TGTGCCAGCAGTGACAGGGGGCCAACTTCACCCCTCCACTTT
cdr3_aa: CASSDRGPTSPLHF
d_call: TRBD1
clone_size: -
j_call: TRBJ1-6
v_call: TRBV2
cdr3_length: 14

cdr3_nt: TGTGCCAGCAGTTACGTTTCCCAGGGGAACACTGAAGCTTTCTTT
cdr3_aa: CASSYVSQGNTEAFF
d_call: -
clone_size: once
j_call: TRBJ1-1
v_call: TRBV6-5
cdr3_length: 15

cdr3_nt: TGTGCCAGCAGGGGAGAGGGGAGGGACACCATATATTTT
cdr3_aa: CASRGEGRDTIYF
d_call: -
clone_size: -
j_call: TRBJ1-3
v_call: TRBV7-2
cdr3_length: 13

cdr3_nt: TGTGCCAGCAGCCAATTCCGGGACTACGGTTACGAGCAGTACTTC
cdr3_aa: CASSQFRDYGYEQYF
d_call: TRBD2
clone_size: -
j_call: TRBJ2-7
v_call: TRBV14
cdr3_length: 15

cdr3_nt: TGTGCCAGCAGTTGGACGGCCCGGGGGACCCAGTACTTC
cdr3_aa: CASSWTARGTQYF
d_call: -
clone_size: -
j_call: TRBJ2-5
v_call: TRBV27
cdr3_length: 13

cdr3_nt: TGCGCCAGCAGCTTGGCCGAGGCGGGAGCAGGCAATGAGCAGTTCTTC
cdr3_aa: CASSLAEAGAGNEQFF
d_call: TRBD2
clone_size: -
j_call: TRBJ2-1
v_call: TRBV5-1
cdr3_length: 16

cdr3_nt: TGTGCCAGCAGCTTTCGGACGAATCAGCCCCAGCATTTT
cdr3_aa: CASSFRTNQPQHF
d_call: -
clone_size: -
j_call: TRBJ1-5
v_call: TRBV7-2
cdr3_length: 13

cdr3_nt: TGTGCCAGCAGTTTAGGAGGGAGGATATCTTCCGAGCAGTACTTC
cdr3_aa: CASSLGGRISSEQYF
d_call: -
clone_size: -
j_call: TRBJ2-7
v_call: TRBV28
cdr3_length: 15

cdr3_nt: TGTGCCAGCAGCTGGAGGGTGGCACTTACACAAGAGACCCAGTACTTC
cdr3_aa: CASSWRVALTQETQYF
d_call: -
clone_size: -
j_call: TRBJ2-5
v_call: TRBV5-6
cdr3_length: 16

cdr3_nt: TGTGCCAGCTCACCGCCCGGGGAGGCAAACACCATATATTTT
cdr3_aa: CASSPPGEANTIYF
d_call: -
clone_size: -
j_call: TRBJ1-3
v_call: TRBV18
cdr3_length: 14

cdr3_nt: TGCGCCAGCAGCCGCGACAGGGGATCGGAAAAACTGTTTTTT
cdr3_aa: CASSRDRGSEKLFF
d_call: TRBD1
clone_size: -
j_call: TRBJ1-4
v_call: TRBV5-1
cdr3_length: 14

cdr3_nt: TGCGCCAGCAAAAGAGAACTAGCGGGAACCTCCTACAATGAGCAGTTCTTC
cdr3_aa: CASKRELAGTSYNEQFF
d_call: TRBD2
clone_size: once
j_call: TRBJ2-1
v_call: TRBV5-1
cdr3_length: 17

cdr3_nt: TGTGCCAGCAGAACCCGGAACCAGAACACTGAAGCTTTCTTT
cdr3_aa: CASRTRNQNTEAFF
d_call: -
clone_size: -
j_call: TRBJ1-1
v_call: TRBV27
cdr3_length: 14

cdr3_nt: TGCGCCAGCAGCCAAAACTCTGGGGCCAACGTCCTGACTTTC
cdr3_aa: CASSQNSGANVLTF
d_call: -
clone_size: -
j_call: TRBJ2-6
v_call: TRBV4-1
cdr3_length: 14

cdr3_nt: TGCGCCAGCAGCTTGGCCAAAGGGGAGACCTATGGCTACACCTTC
cdr3_aa: CASSLAKGETYGYTF
d_call: -
clone_size: -
j_call: TRBJ1-2
v_call: TRBV5-1
cdr3_length: 15

cdr3_nt: TGTGCCAGCAGCTTAAGGGGGAGCTCCTACAATGAGCAGTTCTTC
cdr3_aa: CASSLRGSSYNEQFF
d_call: -
clone_size: -
j_call: TRBJ2-1
v_call: TRBV7-3
cdr3_length: 15

cdr3_nt: TGTGCCAGCAGTTACTCTCTAGCTTGGAATGAGCAGTTCTTC
cdr3_aa: CASSYSLAWNEQFF
d_call: -
clone_size: -
j_call: TRBJ2-1
v_call: TRBV6-5
cdr3_length: 14

cdr3_nt: TGTGCCAGCAGCCCCACCGGGACAGAGCGGATCGAGCAGTACTTC
cdr3_aa: CASSPTGTERIEQYF
d_call: TRBD1
clone_size: -
j_call: TRBJ2-7
v_call: TRBV9
cdr3_length: 15

cdr3_nt: TGTGCCTGGAGACTAGCGGGAGGGCCTGATACGCAGTATTTT
cdr3_aa: CAWRLAGGPDTQYF
d_call: TRBD2
clone_size: -
j_call: TRBJ2-3
v_call: TRBV30
cdr3_length: 14

cdr3_nt: TGCGCCAGCAGCTTGGCCCCCATGTCAGGGGAAGAGACCCAGTACTTC
cdr3_aa: CASSLAPMSGEETQYF
d_call: -
clone_size: -
j_call: TRBJ2-5
v_call: TRBV5-1
cdr3_length: 16

cdr3_nt: TGTGCCAGCGCCAAACGGTCCGGGGATGGGAATGAGCAGTTCTTC
cdr3_aa: CASAKRSGDGNEQFF
d_call: -
clone_size: -
j_call: TRBJ2-1
v_call: TRBV7-8
cdr3_length: 15

cdr3_nt: TGTGCCAGCAGCACCTACCTACACCCAGGGGGCCCCGTTGGCGGGGAGCTGTTTTTT
cdr3_aa: CASSTYLHPGGPVGGELFF
d_call: TRBD1
clone_size: -
j_call: TRBJ2-2
v_call: TRBV11-2
cdr3_length: 19

cdr3_nt: TGTGCCAGTAGTATGGTAGCGGGAGGGCCTAACGAGCAGTACTTC
cdr3_aa: CASSMVAGGPNEQYF
d_call: TRBD2
clone_size: -
j_call: TRBJ2-7
v_call: TRBV19
cdr3_length: 15

cdr3_nt: TGTGCCAGCAGCTTAGGTTTAGGGTCAGGGGGACTTTACGAGCAGTACTTC
cdr3_aa: CASSLGLGSGGLYEQYF
d_call: -
clone_size: -
j_call: TRBJ2-7
v_call: TRBV7-9
cdr3_length: 17

cdr3_nt: TGCGCCAGCAATCGAGACAGCAACACCGGGGAGCTGTTTTTT
cdr3_aa: CASNRDSNTGELFF
d_call: -
clone_size: -
j_call: TRBJ2-2
v_call: TRBV5-1
cdr3_length: 14

cdr3_nt: TGTGCCAGCAGTTACCGTCCGGTTCGGTCCCTGTACTTC
cdr3_aa: CASSYRPVRSLYF
d_call: -
clone_size: once
j_call: TRBJ2-5
v_call: TRBV6-6
cdr3_length: 13

cdr3_nt: TGTGCCAGCAGGTACCTCAGCCTCATGAACACTGAAGCTTTCTTT
cdr3_aa: CASRYLSLMNTEAFF
d_call: -
clone_size: once
j_call: TRBJ1-1
v_call: TRBV2
cdr3_length: 15

cdr3_nt: TGTGCCAGCAGACTCGCACCGGGACAGGGATACGGGGAGCTGTTTTTT
cdr3_aa: CASRLAPGQGYGELFF
d_call: TRBD1
clone_size: -
j_call: TRBJ2-2
v_call: TRBV7-8
cdr3_length: 16

cdr3_nt: TGCGCCAGCAGCCCTATTAATCAGGGATACACTGAAGCTTTCTTT
cdr3_aa: CASSPINQGYTEAFF
d_call: -
clone_size: -
j_call: TRBJ1-1
v_call: TRBV5-1
cdr3_length: 15

cdr3_nt: TGTGCCAGCAGTTTCGGGGACGGGACTAACTATGGCTACACCTTC
cdr3_aa: CASSFGDGTNYGYTF
d_call: -
clone_size: -
j_call: TRBJ1-2
v_call: TRBV28
cdr3_length: 15

cdr3_nt: TGTGCCAGTACGGCGAGACAGGGAACAGATACGCAGTATTTT
cdr3_aa: CASTARQGTDTQYF
d_call: TRBD1
clone_size: -
j_call: TRBJ2-3
v_call: TRBV19
cdr3_length: 14

cdr3_nt: TGTGCCAGCAGCGTAGCGACCGCTAGCGAGCAGTACTTC
cdr3_aa: CASSVATASEQYF
d_call: -
clone_size: -
j_call: TRBJ2-7
v_call: TRBV9
cdr3_length: 13

cdr3_nt: TGTGCCAGCAGAAAGGTTCTCCACGGGGAGCTGTTTTTT
cdr3_aa: CASRKVLHGELFF
d_call: -
clone_size: -
j_call: TRBJ2-2
v_call: TRBV2
cdr3_length: 13

cdr3_nt: TGCGCCAGCAGTCTTATCCGGGGGGAGGCGAGAACTGAAGCTTTCTTT
cdr3_aa: CASSLIRGEARTEAFF
d_call: -
clone_size: -
j_call: TRBJ1-1
v_call: TRBV4-1
cdr3_length: 16

cdr3_nt: TGCGCCAGCAGTCAACAAGGATCTGGAAACACCATATATTTT
cdr3_aa: CASSQQGSGNTIYF
d_call: -
clone_size: -
j_call: TRBJ1-3
v_call: TRBV5-1
cdr3_length: 14

cdr3_nt: TGTGCCAGCAGCTTCAGTGTGGGCAATCAGCCCCAGCATTTT
cdr3_aa: CASSFSVGNQPQHF
d_call: -
clone_size: -
j_call: TRBJ1-5
v_call: TRBV5-5
cdr3_length: 14

cdr3_nt: TGTGCCATCTTCAGGCTAGGCTATGGCTACACCTTC
cdr3_aa: CAIFRLGYGYTF
d_call: -
clone_size: -
j_call: TRBJ1-2
v_call: TRBV10-3
cdr3_length: 12

cdr3_nt: TGCAGCGTTGGGGAGAAATTTATAGGTTGGATGAACACTGAAGCTTTCTTT
cdr3_aa: CSVGEKFIGWMNTEAFF
d_call: -
clone_size: -
j_call: TRBJ1-1
v_call: TRBV29-1
cdr3_length: 17